Following are 28 T cell receptor beta chains from one sample sequenced in a study of blood T cell repertoires in COVID-19. Sequencing was performed with immunoSEQ multiplex PCR; in TCRdb, only in-frame clones are kept and a portion is missing. The repertoire holds approximately 100,000 clones, with 80% to 90% as singletons. Material: peripheral blood. These receptor sequences come from a human donor in a cohort sampled during active COVID-19.

This clone was detected only once. This chain uses TRBV29-1 with TRBJ1-3; D unresolved. Germline CDR1 is SQVTM and CDR2 is ANQGSEA. CDR3 size: 12 residues. The V end lost 6 bases, the J end lost 2 bases, and 8 bases lay between the germline ends. The CDR3 spells CSVGGAGNTIYF. The CDR3 DNA follows: TGCAGCGTCGGCGGGGCTGGAAACACCATATATTTT. The full variable domain, in which reference TRBV29-1 and TRBJ1-3 provide the parts outside the CDR3, is SAVISQKPSRDICQRGTSLTIQCQVDSQVTMMFWYRQQPGQSLTLIATANQGSEATYESGFVIDKFPISRPNLTFSTLTVSNMSPEDSSIYLCSVGGAGNTIYFGEGSWLTVV.

This chain uses TRBV18 with TRBJ2-7; 9 bases are a match to TRBD1. Losses at the gene ends were 3 bases for V and 5 bases for J; bases not matched to a gene: 8. CDR1 and CDR2 (germline): KGHSH, LQKENI. The CDR3 has 15 residues. CDR3 nucleotides: TGTGCCAGCTCACCCGCCGGGACAGGGTATGACGAGCAGTACTTC. Translated, it gives CASSPAGTGYDEQYF.

J is TRBJ2-5 and V is TRBV3-1 (or the pseudogene TRBV3-2); 13 bases are a match to TRBD2. V was pared by 4 bases and J by 9 bases, with 14 bases of the junction left unmatched. CDR1 is LGHDT and CDR2 is YNNKEL in the germline V gene (reference sequence). CDR3 size: 17 residues. Written as DNA, the CDR3 is TGTGCCAGCAGCCGAGGACTAGCGGGGGACGACCTTGGGTCCCAGTACTTC. Encoded protein: CASSRGLAGDDLGSQYF.

The CDR3 loop reads CASSYSTGQETQYF. Written as DNA, the CDR3 is TGTGCCAGCAGTTACTCTACAGGCCAAGAGACCCAGTACTTC. V gene TRBV6-2 or TRBV6-3 combines with J gene TRBJ2-5, with a possible D match to TRBD1 (5 bases). Trimming stripped 0 bases from V and 1 base from J, with 6 bases between. The CDR3 is 14 amino acids. Germline lookup yields CDR1 MNHEY and CDR2 SVGEGT.

This clone was counted a single time. This rearrangement joins TRBV6-2 or TRBV6-3 to TRBJ2-6; 11 bases agree with TRBD2. The CDR3 sequence is 19 residues long. The germline CDR1 and CDR2 sequences are MNHEY and SVGEGT. V lost 4 bases, J lost 0 bases, and 8 bases stayed unmatched. The CDR3 spells CASSFPSGRLASGANVLTF. The CDR3 region has the DNA TGTGCCAGCAGTTTTCCTAGCGGGAGGCTAGCCTCTGGGGCCAACGTCCTGACTTTC.

This clone was counted only a few times. The CDR3 DNA sequence: TGCAGTGCTAGTCGGTCGGGACTAGCGAAATACGAGCAGTACTTC. Its protein product is CSASRSGLAKYEQYF. This chain connects TRBV20-1 to TRBJ2-7; 10 bases are shared with TRBD2. V lost 3 bases to trimming and J lost 4 bases; unmatched junction nucleotides: 9. Per the germline V gene, CDR1 is DFQATT and CDR2 is SNEGSKA (reference sequence). CDR3 size: 15 residues.

The chain employs TRBV7-3 and TRBJ2-7, with TRBD1 matching 7 bases. Trimming took 3 bases from V and 7 from J; bases not matched to a gene: 9. Germline V gives CDR1 SGHTA, CDR2 FQGTGA. The CDR3 extends over 14 amino acids. CDR3 protein: CASSLRDSMWEQYF. For the CDR3, the DNA is TGTGCCAGCAGCTTGAGGGACAGTATGTGGGAGCAGTACTTC. Filled out from reference TRBV7-3 and TRBJ2-7, the complete variable domain reads GAGVSQTPSNKVTEKGKYVELRCDPISGHTALYWYRQSLGQGPEFLIYFQGTGAADDSGLPNDRFFAVRPEGSVSTLKIQRTERGDSAVYLCASSLRDSMWEQYFGPGTRLTVT.

This rearrangement joins TRBV11-1 to TRBJ1-2; 12 bases are a match to TRBD1. This CDR3 region has 14 residues. Trimming cost V 4 bases and J 8 bases; bases outside gene matches: 5. Germline CDR1 and CDR2: SGHAT and FQDESV (reference sequence). The CDR3 DNA sequence: TGTGCCAGCAGCTCCTCCGGGACAGGGGGCGGCTACACCTTC. Residues: CASSSSGTGGGYTF.

This clone has only a few counts. V gene TRBV28 combines with J gene TRBJ2-7; a weak D match, TRBD2 (5 bases). The CDR3 has 14 residues. Germline V gene data show CDR1 as MDHEN and CDR2 as SYDVKM. Trimming cost V 6 bases and J 0 bases, with 12 bases left between them. The CDR3 reads CASRGGSYSYEQYF. CDR3 coding DNA: TGTGCCAGCAGAGGCGGGTCCTACTCCTACGAGCAGTACTTC.

The chain combines TRBV11-2 with TRBJ1-2, with TRBD1 matching 7 bases. This CDR3 is 17 amino acids long. V trimming: 2 bases; J trimming: 6 bases; junction bases outside the gene matches: 15. Germline loops: CDR1 SGHAT, CDR2 FQNNGV. As DNA, the CDR3 is TGTGCCAGCAGCTTATCATACCGGACAGGAGGTATCAATGGCTACACCTTC. Its translation is CASSLSYRTGGINGYTF.

The chain recombines TRBV9 with TRBJ2-1; TRBD2 matches 7 bases. Germline-derived CDR1 and CDR2 are SGDLS and YYNGEE. The length of the CDR3 is 15 residues. V shed 4 bases, J shed 2 bases, and the junction held 6 bases outside the gene matches. The CDR3 region has the DNA TGTGCCAGCAGCCCAGCGGGACTGACCTACAATGAGCAGTTCTTC. It is translated as CASSPAGLTYNEQFF.

There are a few counts of this clone. The J gene is TRBJ2-7, the V gene TRBV28, with 11 bases aligning to TRBD1. The V and J ends lost 1 base and 2 bases, in that order; junction bases with no gene match: 1. The CDR3 runs to 15 residues. The germline V gene has CDR1 MDHEN and CDR2 SYDVKM. The CDR3 coding sequence is TGTGCCAGCAGTTTATCGGGACAGGGGGCCTACGAGCAGTACTTC. Translating it yields CASSLSGQGAYEQYF.

The chain has TRBV4-3 and TRBJ2-3, with TRBD1 as a possible D gene (5 bases). Germline V gene lookup returns CDR1 LGHNA and CDR2 YSLEER. The CDR3 spans 18 residues. V gave up 0 bases and J gave up 8 bases, with 24 bases separating them. This chain's CDR3 is CASSQDSSALAGQGTQYF. The CDR3 DNA is TGCGCCAGCAGCCAAGATTCTTCAGCGTTAGCAGGCCAGGGTACGCAGTATTTT.

This sequence joins TRBV3-1 (or the pseudogene TRBV3-2) and TRBJ2-7, with TRBD1 as a possible D gene (6 bases). V lost 4 bases and J lost 2, with 18 bases in between. This CDR3 is built from 16 residues. Germline V lookup: CDR1 LGHDT, CDR2 YNNKEL (reference sequence). The CDR3 nucleotides read TGTGCCAGCAGCCCCACAGGGCTATCGTCCCCCTACGAGCAGTACTTC. This gives the protein CASSPTGLSSPYEQYF.

This clone occurred a few times. CDR3 in amino acids: CSAPQNTEAFF. CDR3 nucleotide sequence: TGCAGTGCCCCCCAGAACACTGAAGCTTTCTTT. The rearrangement joins TRBV20-1 to TRBJ1-1, with D unclear. V was cut by 6 bases and J by 1 base, with 6 bases left in between. CDR1 DFQATT and CDR2 SNEGSKA come from the germline V gene (reference sequence). CDR3 length: 11 residues.

The chain couples TRBV28 to TRBJ1-1; 7 positions match TRBD1. Per the germline V gene, CDR1 is MDHEN and CDR2 is SYDVKM. J lost 2 bases, V lost 8 bases, and 5 bases had no gene match. This CDR3 is 13 amino acids long. The CDR3 nucleotides are TGTGCCAGCGCCGGGACAGCAAACACTGAAGCTTTCTTT. Translated: CASAGTANTEAFF.

The chain couples TRBV6-2 or TRBV6-3 to TRBJ2-1; 7 bases map to TRBD2. V shed 2 bases and J 5 bases; nucleotides not matched to a gene: 9. Germline V gene sequence: CDR1 MNHEY, CDR2 SVGEGT. This CDR3 region has 16 residues. The CDR3 reads CASSYKGLLADNEQFF. Here the CDR3 DNA reads TGTGCCAGCAGTTACAAGGGACTACTTGCGGACAATGAGCAGTTCTTC.

V usage is TRBV30 and J usage is TRBJ1-4; possibly TRBD1 for D (5 bases). The CDR3 is made up of 17 amino acids. CDR1 and CDR2 (germline): GTSNPN, SVGIG (reference sequence). Trimming removed 3 bases from V and 0 bases from J, with 17 bases in between. As DNA, the CDR3 is TGTGCCTGGAGAAGCAGGGTATTTGGGTCAACTAATGAAAAACTGTTTTTT. Its protein product is CAWRSRVFGSTNEKLFF.

To note about this clone: The conserved final phenylalanine or tryptophan is absent from the CDR3, which likely points to a read error. The DNA is left out, because the CDR3 cannot be placed on it with certainty; the CDR3 is given as TCRdb lists it. V usage is TRBV6-6 and J usage is TRBJ2-7; TRBD2, as called in the table, went unchecked against the DNA. Germline CDR1 MNHNY, CDR2 SVGAGI (reference sequence). With termini counted, the CDR3 has 11 amino acids. This CDR3 is CASRLGGVCYI.

The CDR3 DNA reads as TGTGCCAGTGGGACTTCCTATGGCTACACCTTC. It translates to CASGTSYGYTF. This chain connects TRBV6-6 to TRBJ1-2, with TRBD1 as a possible D gene (5 bases). Germline CDR1 reads MNHNY; CDR2 reads SVGAGI (reference sequence). The V end lost 9 bases, the J end lost 4 bases, and 9 bases lay between the germline ends. This CDR3 has 11 residues.

The chain uses TRBV2 and TRBJ1-5, with 7 bases matching TRBD1. The germline V gene encodes CDR1 SNHLY and CDR2 FYNNEI. The V and J ends lost 8 bases and 1 base, in that order; junction bases with no gene match: 8. The CDR3 loop spans 15 amino acids. The CDR3 here is CASDDSGQSNQPQHF. The CDR3 region has the DNA TGTGCCAGCGACGACTCGGGACAGAGCAATCAGCCCCAGCATTTT.

This clone was observed a single time. V and J are TRBV3-1 (or the pseudogene TRBV3-2) and TRBJ1-5; D not resolved. The CDR3 runs 15 residues. Germline V lookup: CDR1 LGHDT, CDR2 YNNKEL (reference sequence). V gave up 0 bases and J gave up 7 bases, with 13 bases separating them. The CDR3 bases are TGTGCCAGCAGCCAAGATCCCCAGGTCTTGCAGCCCCAGCATTTT. As protein: CASSQDPQVLQPQHF.

The chain recombines TRBV5-1 with TRBJ1-1, with 8 nucleotides matching TRBD1. Per the germline V gene, CDR1 is SGHRS and CDR2 is YFSETQ. The V segment lost 4 bases and the J segment 1 base; nucleotides outside the gene matches: 6. The CDR3 runs 15 residues. As DNA, the CDR3 is TGCGCCAGCAGCGCGACAGGGGCCCAGAACACTGAAGCTTTCTTT. This gives the protein CASSATGAQNTEAFF.

V is TRBV2 and J is TRBJ1-1; D may be TRBD1 (5 bases). The CDR3 sequence is 17 residues long. CDR1 and CDR2 from the germline V gene are SNHLY and FYNNEI. The V end was cut by 5 bases, the J end by 0 bases, with 19 bases between. CDR3 DNA sequence: TGTGCCAGCAGTACTGGGGGGGGTGGTGTCATGAACACTGAAGCTTTCTTT. Translated, it gives CASSTGGGGVMNTEAFF.

This clone was counted once. The chain joins TRBV6-5 to TRBJ1-5; 8 nucleotides align to TRBD1. This CDR3 spans 14 amino acids. V shed 6 bases and J 7 bases; nucleotides not matched to a gene: 8. Germline V gene lookup returns CDR1 MNHEY and CDR2 SVGAGI. The CDR3 protein is CASRSGQGVQPQHF. The DNA for the CDR3 is TGTGCCAGCAGGTCCGGACAGGGTGTCCAGCCCCAGCATTTT.

This clone was recorded only once. The chain employs TRBV7-8 and TRBJ2-3; D is possibly TRBD2 (6 bases). CDR1 SGHVS and CDR2 FQNEAQ come from the germline V gene. The V end lost 1 base, the J end lost 2 bases, and 10 bases lay between the germline ends. CDR3 size: 15 residues. CDR3 coding DNA: TGTGCCAGCAGCTTAGGAAGCGGGTACACAGATACGCAGTATTTT. This codes for CASSLGSGYTDTQYF.

This clone showed up just once. The V call is TRBV9, the J call TRBJ1-2, with a tentative D call TRBD1 (6 bases). Trimming shortened V by 4 bases and J by 5 bases, and 21 bases separated the two germline ends. CDR3 size: 16 residues. Germline CDR1 reads SGDLS; CDR2 reads YYNGEE. The CDR3 nucleotides are TGTGCCAGCAGCCCCCAATCGGAAACAGGGCCATATGGCTACACCTTC. Translated: CASSPQSETGPYGYTF.

The V gene is TRBV11-2, the J gene TRBJ2-7, with 10 bases identical to TRBD2. The V and J ends lost 7 bases and 0 bases, in that order; junction bases with no gene match: 6. Germline values: CDR1 SGHAT, CDR2 FQNNGV. The CDR3 is made up of 15 amino acids. The CDR3 reads CASKLSGGNSYEQYF. As DNA, the CDR3 is TGTGCCAGCAAACTTAGCGGGGGGAACTCCTACGAGCAGTACTTC.